What follows describes a single TCR beta chain. The specificity of this receptor is unknown. The record has no base qualities; no much larger clone is one base away. These data are taken from a study of beta chain features in type 1 diabetes (dated by TCRdb to the late 2010s). Background on the whole study: No differences in mean age, gender distribution, total cell number or subset yield were found between patients and healthy donors. Whereas all 30 or so donors provided naive and central memory subsets, regulatory and stem cell-like memory subsets were isolated from just 8 patients and about eight healthy donors. The study compared the TCRB repertoires of sorted circulating CD4+ T cell subsets in recently diagnosed type 1 diabetes patients with those in matched healthy donors. A total of approximately 100,000,000 sorted cells were examined across all samples, and the number of cells per subset was strongly correlated with RNA yield.

From each donor, a single peripheral blood sample of approximately 120 mL on average was drawn into heparinised tubes. Naive, central memory, regulatory and stem cell-like memory CD4+ T cells were sorted on a BD FACSAria II using a panel including CD45RO, CCR7, CD25, CD127, CD95 and CD27. All sorted populations exceeded 98% purity. Right away, PBMCs were isolated by Lymphoprep density gradient centrifugation and were stained directly, with no culture step. Samples were stained and sorted in pairs, with one healthy donor and one patient per experiment, so that batch effects were minimized. The entire isolated RNA was reverse transcribed using the High Capacity cDNA Reverse Transcription Kit, and thus expressed TCRB transcripts were sequenced. Deep immunoSEQ sequencing was applied to naive, central memory and regulatory T cell samples, giving an average of around 3.8 million total reads per sample. Sorted cells were lysed in RLT buffer, and RNA was extracted using DNase-treated RNeasy Micro or Mini kits according to cell number. To prevent cross-contamination, every cell subset was processed on its own, while patient and healthy donor samples were processed together. TCRB sequences were amplified from cDNA with the immunoSEQ multiplex PCR, producing 87-bp fragments spanning the CDR3 region. Amplicons were sequenced on the Illumina HiSeq platform. The published analysis was carried out like this. PCR bias was computationally corrected using synthetic template baselines, reads within Hamming distance 2 were collapsed, and singletons that could not be merged were discarded. Reads were aligned against IMGT to assign V, D and J genes, CDR3 length and insertions or deletions at six rearrangement sites. Within each subset, clonotype counts were normalized to sorted cell number, and only after that were true diversity and Gini coefficients computed with the tcR R package. The overlap coefficient, calculated on TCRB nucleotide sequences, was used to quantify repertoire sharing. Out-of-frame TCRB sequences from naive cells were analyzed to stand in for the pre-selection repertoire. TCRdb holds this immuneACCESS table with in-frame rearrangements only. Some clones are missing; in checked studies, unresolved V genes explain under half, and the rest has no known cause. The DNA gave D and trimming, while V, J and clone size come from that table. Counted in this sample were 200,000 to 250,000 clones; more than 11% of them appeared once. The ten largest clones capture around 0.019% of the sample.

According to the germline V gene, CDR1 reads SGHTA and CDR2 reads FQGNSA. The CDR3 runs 16 residues from the cysteine to the phenylalanine. The sequence is cut down to CDR3 DNA, 48 bases in frame from base 1. V and J lose 4 bases and 0 bases, and a span of 10 bases separates them. The paper's findings and limits, for the study overall: Because the HLA sub-analyses included only small numbers of individuals, any influence of HLA type on TCRB rearrangement was left unresolved. At VDJ recombination sites, patients with type 1 diabetes made fewer insertions and deleted more nucleotides, a pattern implying thymic rearrangement abnormalities. Because cDNA was sequenced instead of genomic DNA, highly expressing activated cells could be over-represented, though the groups showed no difference in activation or CD3 levels. PCR may preferentially amplify shorter templates, but because patient and control samples were amplified and corrected together, any resulting skew would affect both groups equally. A moderate but significant shortening of TCRB CDR3 length was observed in type 1 diabetes patients in all four CD4+ subsets. The naive, central memory and regulatory TCRB repertoires appeared to resemble one another more closely among patients than among healthy donors.

The V gene is TRBV7-2 and the J gene is TRBJ1-6; the D gene remains uncertain. Material for sequencing was naive CD4+ T cells from blood. What this sample's cell subset or site label stands for: true naive CD4+ T cells. The origin of this receptor is a man aged 30-40 years with type 1 diabetes. The DNA sequence is given as TGTGCCAGCAGCTCACGCGAGAGCTCCTATAATTCACCCCTCCACTTT. This yields the protein CASSSRESSYNSPLHF.